This TCR beta chain was profiled in a study of human T cells and chemical hapten exposure. About the study: Small pooled library volume differences mainly caused per-sample TCR yield variation.

Time point reported: patch test 3, about 24 weeks after DPC sensitization. Treatment: therapeutic diphenylcyclopropenone sensitization with weekly scalp DPC. Blood sampling preceded each patch test application. From the RACE reads, TCRdb called clonotypes with MiXCR, one entry per CDR3 protein. The sample includes some 180,000 distinct CDR3 sequences, 20% to 25% seen only once; the top ten take approximately 2.5%. The CDR3 runs 14 residues. V lost 7 bases to trimming and J lost 0 bases; unmatched junction nucleotides: 5. This clonotype originated in a woman between 40 and 55 years old with alopecia areata. Some clones in this sample may be carry-over from other donors' samples. V is TRBV12-3 or TRBV12-4 and J is TRBJ1-1; 7 nucleotides line up with TRBD1. This specimen was whole blood, taken in connection with sensitization to the hapten diphenylcyclopropenone (DPC). The CDR3 spells CASTVDRVNTEAFF. The CDR3 DNA reads as TGTGCCAGCACCGTAGACAGGGTGAACACTGAAGCTTTCTTT.